This is a list of T cell receptor beta chains from one sample in a study of blood T cells in healthy people across ages. TCRdb analysed the 5' RACE reads with MiXCR anew, one entry per CDR3 protein. Among around 1.5 million distinct CDR3 sequences, about 35% were seen once, and the ten largest hold around 10%. Sequencing was done on a sample of blood. These TCRs come from a woman aged 30 to 39 in good health. CDR3s include the opening cysteine and the closing phenylalanine or tryptophan. The D gene is left open where the match is weak. Rows may omit the clone size; those that give it use once, few, many or a size class.

CDR3 protein: CAWARGFYNEQFF
CDR3 DNA: TGTGCCTGGGCCAGGGGGTTCTACAATGAGCAGTTCTTC
J gene: TRBJ2-1
V gene: TRBV30
D gene: TRBD1
clone size: NA

CDR3 protein: CASSRWTVGYTF
CDR3 DNA: TGTGCCAGCAGTCGCTGGACAGTTGGCTACACCTTC
J gene: TRBJ1-2
V gene: TRBV12-3/TRBV12-4
D gene: NA
clone size: NA

CDR3 protein: CASSQQGAQDGELFF
CDR3 DNA: TGTGCCAGCAGCCAACAGGGGGCTCAGGACGGGGAGCTGTTTTTT
J gene: TRBJ2-2
V gene: TRBV7-3
D gene: TRBD1
clone size: once

CDR3 protein: CASREGGSSSYEQYF
CDR3 DNA: TGTGCCAGCAGGGAGGGGGGCAGTTCCTCCTACGAGCAGTACTTC
J gene: TRBJ2-7
V gene: TRBV6-1
D gene: NA
clone size: NA

CDR3 protein: CAISSDRGREQYF
CDR3 DNA: TGTGCCATCAGTTCGGACAGGGGGAGGGAGCAGTACTTC
J gene: TRBJ2-7
V gene: TRBV10-3
D gene: TRBD1
clone size: NA

CDR3 protein: CAWALQNLKEQFF
CDR3 DNA: TGTGCCTGGGCTTTACAAAATCTGAAGGAGCAGTTCTTC
J gene: TRBJ2-1
V gene: TRBV30
D gene: NA
clone size: NA

CDR3 protein: CASSQRRASGGGKQFF
CDR3 DNA: TGTGCCAGCAGCCAGCGGCGGGCTAGCGGGGGGGGTAAGCAGTTCTTC
J gene: TRBJ2-1
V gene: TRBV7-3
D gene: TRBD2
clone size: NA

CDR3 protein: CSVEDGTGVLHF
CDR3 DNA: TGCAGCGTTGAAGACGGGACAGGGGTCCTCCACTTT
J gene: TRBJ1-6
V gene: TRBV29-1
D gene: TRBD1
clone size: few

CDR3 protein: CASSVGTTDTDTQYF
CDR3 DNA: TGTGCCAGCAGCGTAGGGACTACCGACACAGATACGCAGTATTTT
J gene: TRBJ2-3
V gene: TRBV9
D gene: NA
clone size: few

CDR3 protein: CASSQIAGYEQYF
CDR3 DNA: TGTGCCAGCAGCCAAATAGCGGGTTACGAGCAGTACTTC
J gene: TRBJ2-7
V gene: TRBV3-1
D gene: TRBD2
clone size: NA

CDR3 protein: CASSPISLAGSPEAFF
CDR3 DNA: TGCGCCAGCAGCCCCATAAGTTTGGCAGGGAGTCCTGAAGCTTTCTTT
J gene: TRBJ1-1
V gene: TRBV4-1
D gene: NA
clone size: few

CDR3 protein: CASSPWPKGAGGPRNGQFF
CDR3 DNA: TGCGCCAGCAGCCCGTGGCCTAAAGGAGCGGGAGGGCCGAGGAATGGGCAGTTCTTC
J gene: TRBJ2-1
V gene: TRBV4-1
D gene: TRBD2
clone size: NA

CDR3 protein: CASSNPGQDYEQYF
CDR3 DNA: TGTGCCAGCAGCAACCCAGGGCAGGACTACGAGCAGTACTTC
J gene: TRBJ2-7
V gene: TRBV28
D gene: NA
clone size: NA

CDR3 protein: CASSLLLGRGGTDTQYF
CDR3 DNA: TGTGCCAGCAGCCTCCTCTTGGGCAGGGGAGGCACAGATACGCAGTATTTT
J gene: TRBJ2-3
V gene: TRBV14
D gene: NA
clone size: NA

CDR3 protein: CASSLDTGSGETQYF
CDR3 DNA: TGTGCCAGCAGCTTAGATACAGGGTCGGGAGAGACCCAGTACTTC
J gene: TRBJ2-5
V gene: TRBV7-9
D gene: NA
clone size: NA

CDR3 protein: CASSLVAGSEQFF
CDR3 DNA: TGTGCCAGCAGCTTAGTAGCAGGGTCTGAGCAGTTCTTC
J gene: TRBJ2-1
V gene: TRBV7-9
D gene: NA
clone size: NA

CDR3 protein: CASTHRTRAADHEQYF
CDR3 DNA: TGTGCCAGCACCCACCGGACCAGGGCGGCGGACCACGAGCAGTACTTC
J gene: TRBJ2-7
V gene: TRBV5-6
D gene: NA
clone size: NA

CDR3 protein: CASSLAGASSEQFF
CDR3 DNA: TGCGCCAGCAGCTTGGCAGGGGCCTCTAGTGAGCAGTTCTTC
J gene: TRBJ2-1
V gene: TRBV5-1
D gene: NA
clone size: NA

CDR3 protein: CASSPSGPGDEQYF
CDR3 DNA: TGTGCCAGCAGCCCTTCGGGCCCGGGAGACGAGCAGTACTTC
J gene: TRBJ2-7
V gene: TRBV9
D gene: NA
clone size: few

CDR3 protein: CASSQKTIQETQYF
CDR3 DNA: TGTGCCAGCAGCCAGAAGACTATCCAAGAGACCCAGTACTTC
J gene: TRBJ2-5
V gene: TRBV3-1
D gene: NA
clone size: NA

CDR3 protein: CASSPSGNSYGYTF
CDR3 DNA: TGTGCCAGCAGTCCGAGCGGGAATAGCTATGGCTACACCTTC
J gene: TRBJ1-2
V gene: TRBV28
D gene: NA
clone size: few

CDR3 protein: CASSLGPGAAETQYF
CDR3 DNA: TGCGCCAGCAGCTTGGGGCCGGGGGCCGCGGAGACCCAGTACTTC
J gene: TRBJ2-5
V gene: TRBV5-1
D gene: NA
clone size: NA

CDR3 protein: CSARDGGEGTDTQYF
CDR3 DNA: TGCAGTGCTAGAGATGGGGGTGAGGGGACAGATACGCAGTATTTT
J gene: TRBJ2-3
V gene: TRBV20-1
D gene: NA
clone size: NA

CDR3 protein: CASSIRLAGSTDTQYF
CDR3 DNA: TGTGCCAGCAGCATCAGACTAGCGGGTAGCACAGATACGCAGTATTTT
J gene: TRBJ2-3
V gene: TRBV11-2
D gene: TRBD2
clone size: NA

CDR3 protein: CASIGATRRGYTF
CDR3 DNA: TGTGCCAGCATCGGGGCTACACGACGTGGCTACACCTTC
J gene: TRBJ1-2
V gene: TRBV6-2/TRBV6-3
D gene: NA
clone size: few